Below, 16 T cell receptor beta chains from the same sample are listed, as sequenced in a study of T cells after yellow fever vaccination. TCRdb analysed the 5' RACE reads with MiXCR anew, one entry per CDR3 protein. The table has around 310,000 distinct CDR3 sequences, about 4% seen once. This specimen was PBMCs, taken 5 days after the yellow fever booster vaccination. Receptors were obtained from a man between 18 and 29 years old who received the YFV17D yellow fever vaccine.

The chain links TRBV30 to TRBJ2-7; D may be TRBD1 or TRBD2 (5 bases each). There are 13 residues in the CDR3. Trimming left V 0 bases short and J 6 bases short, with 12 bases between. From germline, CDR1 is GTSNPN and CDR2 SVGIG (reference sequence). The CDR3 loop reads CAWSVGTAGEQYF. The CDR3 DNA follows: TGTGCCTGGAGTGTAGGGACCGCCGGCGAGCAGTACTTC. Drawing the rest from reference TRBV30 and TRBJ2-7, the complete variable domain is SQTIHQWPATLVQPVGSPLSLECTVEGTSNPNLYWYRQAAGRGLQLLFYSVGIGQISSEVPQNLSASRPQDRQFILSSKKLLLSDSGFYLCAWSVGTAGEQYFGPGTRLTVT.

This chain connects TRBV6-1 to TRBJ2-5, with D hard to call. The CDR3 extends over 15 amino acids. V lost 2 bases to trimming and J lost 5 bases, with 15 bases between them. Per the germline V gene, CDR1 is MNHNS and CDR2 is SASEGT. CDR3 bases: TGTGCCAGCAGTGAATCCGGTACAGTAGGGGAGACCCAGTACTTC. This sequence encodes CASSESGTVGETQYF.

This clonotype was seen a handful of times. This rearrangement joins TRBV5-1 to TRBJ2-2; the match to TRBD1 covers 9 bases. CDR1 is SGHRS, CDR2 YFSETQ, per germline. The CDR3 spans 15 residues. J was trimmed by 7 bases and V by 2 bases; bases with no gene match: 6. CDR3 in amino acids: CASSFGTGFIGELFF. The CDR3 bases are TGCGCCAGCAGCTTCGGGACAGGGTTCATCGGGGAGCTGTTTTTT.

This clonotype was picked up a small number of times. The chain recombines TRBV6-1 with TRBJ2-1; D remains unclear. CDR3 size: 10 residues. The germline V gene has CDR1 MNHNS and CDR2 SASEGT. V was pared by 8 bases and J by 8 bases, with 7 bases between. The CDR3 sequence is CASGRDEQFF. The DNA for the CDR3 is TGTGCCAGCGGAAGGGATGAGCAGTTCTTC.

The chain links TRBV7-2 to TRBJ2-7; 12 positions agree with TRBD1. The CDR3 is 13 amino acids. The trim removed 4 bases at V and 6 bases at J, leaving 1 base unmatched. CDR1 and CDR2 from the germline V gene are SGHTA and FQGNSA. CDR3 sequence: CASSWDRGLEQYV. The DNA for the CDR3 is TGTGCCAGCAGCTGGGACAGGGGGCTCGAGCAGTACGTC.

This clonotype showed up many times. The chain combines TRBV4-3 with TRBJ2-1; 8 positions agree with TRBD1. After removal of 0 bases from V and 15 bases from J, the junction contained 7 bases not matched to a gene. Germline CDR1 is LGHNA and CDR2 is YSLEER. The CDR3 has 13 residues. The CDR3 loop reads CASSQEGGDRMFF. CDR3 DNA: TGCGCCAGCAGCCAAGAAGGAGGGGACAGGATGTTCTTC.

The sample holds a few counts of this clonotype. The gene calls are TRBV30 and TRBJ1-2, with TRBD1 matching 8 bases. CDR1 is GTSNPN and CDR2 is SVGIG in the germline V gene (reference sequence). The CDR3 is 15 amino acids. Losses at the gene ends were 2 bases for V and 8 bases for J; bases not matched to a gene: 13. In DNA form, the CDR3 reads TGTGCCTGGAGTCCTAACCTTAGGACAGGGAACGGCTACACCTTC. Its translation is CAWSPNLRTGNGYTF.

Ten or more counts support this clonotype. J is TRBJ2-7 and V is TRBV7-9; 10 bases are shared with TRBD1. Germline values: CDR1 SEHNR, CDR2 FQNEAQ (reference sequence). The CDR3 has 14 residues. The V segment lost 5 bases and the J segment 5 bases; nucleotides outside the gene matches: 6. CDR3 DNA sequence: TGTGCCAGCAGCGCTGGACAGGGGGTCGACGAGCAGTACGTC. Translation: CASSAGQGVDEQYV.

The sample holds many counts of this clonotype. The rearrangement joins TRBV20-1 to TRBJ2-3, with D maybe TRBD1 (6 bases). CDR3 size: 14 residues. Trimming took off 6 bases at V and 3 bases at J, with 16 bases between the two ends. Germline assignment: CDR1 DFQATT and CDR2 SNEGSKA (reference sequence). The CDR3 DNA reads TGCAGTGCAAAGAAAGGGGGTCGTACAGATACGCAGTATTTT. Amino acids: CSAKKGGRTDTQYF.

The sample holds many counts of this clonotype. The chain couples TRBV9 to TRBJ2-1; D is uncertain. The CDR3 runs 12 residues. V gave up 0 bases and J gave up 8 bases, with 6 bases separating them. Germline V gene lookup returns CDR1 SGDLS and CDR2 YYNGEE. The CDR3 region has the DNA TGTGCCAGCAGCGTAGGGGTCCATGAGCAGTTCTTC. It translates to CASSVGVHEQFF.

The table lists this clonotype with many counts. The chain couples TRBV9 to TRBJ2-2; D ambiguous. Germline V gives CDR1 SGDLS, CDR2 YYNGEE. This CDR3 comprises 13 residues. V was trimmed by 1 base and J by 0 bases, leaving 1 base between them. CDR3 residues: CASSVTNTGELFF. The CDR3 DNA reads TGTGCCAGCAGCGTAACGAACACCGGGGAGCTGTTTTTT. The full variable domain, with the rest looked up from reference TRBV9 and TRBJ2-2, is DSGVTQTPKHLITATGQRVTLRCSPRSGDLSVYWYQQSLDQGLQFLIQYYNGEERAKGNILERFSAQQFPDLHSELNLSSLELGDSALYFCASSVTNTGELFFGEGSRLTVL.

J is TRBJ1-3 and V is TRBV5-6; D remains ambiguous. The CDR3 runs to 16 residues. V lost 1 base, J lost 1 base, and 12 bases lay in between. Germline assignment: CDR1 SGHDT and CDR2 YYEEEE. As DNA, the CDR3 is TGTGCCAGCAGCTTGAGTCTCCCGGGATCTGGAAACACCATATATTTT. Translating it yields CASSLSLPGSGNTIYF. The full variable domain, its missing parts supplied by reference TRBV5-6 and TRBJ1-3, is DAGVTQSPTHLIKTRGQQVTLRCSPKSGHDTVSWYQQALGQGPQFIFQYYEEEERQRGNFPDRFSGHQFPNYSSELNVNALLLGDSALYLCASSLSLPGSGNTIYFGEGSWLTVV.

This clonotype was seen at least ten times. V usage is TRBV7-2 and J usage is TRBJ2-7, with unresolved D. In germline, CDR1 is SGHTA, CDR2 FQGNSA. The CDR3 is 13 residues long. Trimming left V 4 bases short and J 3 bases short, with 10 bases between. CDR3 amino acids: CASSSQRSYEQYF. The CDR3 DNA follows: TGTGCCAGCAGCTCCCAGAGAAGCTACGAGCAGTACTTC.

The rearrangement links TRBV5-1 to TRBJ2-5, with D possibly TRBD1 on 5 matching bases. Germline CDR1 reads SGHRS; CDR2 reads YFSETQ. V was clipped by 5 bases and J by 7 bases, with 18 bases between them. The CDR3 length is 14 residues. The CDR3 DNA sequence: TGCGCCAGCAGGTCAGGGTTAGGTTCGGGGACCCAGTACTTC. Its translation: CASRSGLGSGTQYF.

V gene TRBV5-1 combines with J gene TRBJ2-3, with 7 bases that match TRBD1. The V gene end was trimmed by 6 bases and the J gene end by 2 bases; junction bases not matched to a gene: 6. This CDR3 region has 14 residues. Germline assignment: CDR1 SGHRS and CDR2 YFSETQ. The CDR3 DNA is TGCGCCAGCACTCTAGAGGGGGCCACAGATACGCAGTATTTT. Translated, it gives CASTLEGATDTQYF.

This clonotype was recorded a few times. CDR3 loop: CSARGTPTLRNGETQYF. The CDR3 DNA sequence: TGCAGTGCTAGAGGTACCCCAACTTTAAGGAACGGTGAGACCCAGTACTTC. This chain connects TRBV20-1 to TRBJ2-5; no firm D call. V was pared by 1 base and J by 5 bases, with 23 bases between. CDR1 is DFQATT and CDR2 is SNEGSKA in the germline V gene (reference sequence). This CDR3 contains 17 residues.